The 18 T cell receptor beta chains reported below all come from one sample, sequenced in a study of blood T cell repertoires in COVID-19. TCRdb keeps only in-frame clones here, not all; method: immunoSEQ multiplex PCR. The sample has 200,000 to 250,000 clones; roughly 84% are singletons. The sequenced material came from peripheral blood. Every receptor here comes from a woman aged 45 to 65 with acute or convalescent COVID-19.

The rearrangement links TRBV7-2 to TRBJ2-3, with a weak D call TRBD1 (6 bases). CDR1 and CDR2 (germline): SGHTA, FQGNSA. The germline V and J ends were trimmed by 5 bases and 5 bases, with 14 bases remaining between them. The CDR3 sequence is 14 residues long. The CDR3 DNA is TGTGCCAGCAGCCTAACCCAACAGGGAGATACGCAGTATTTT. Amino acids: CASSLTQQGDTQYF.

This chain joins TRBV11-2 and TRBJ2-3; D perhaps matches TRBD2 (5 bases). This CDR3 has 12 residues. V was shortened by 10 bases and J by 8 bases, with 16 bases between the two germline ends. CDR1 SGHAT and CDR2 FQNNGV come from the germline V gene. In nucleotides, the CDR3 is TGTGCCATCCGACTCGGGGTGGGTACGCAGTATTTT. This codes for CAIRLGVGTQYF.

The rearrangement uses TRBV7-9 and TRBJ2-7, with 9 bases that match TRBD2. The CDR3 has 15 residues. Trimming removed 5 bases from V and 2 bases from J; junction bases left unmatched: 7. Germline V gene data show CDR1 as SEHNR and CDR2 as FQNEAQ (reference sequence). The CDR3 bases are TGTGCCAGCAGCCCAAGCGGGGGGCTCCCCTACGAGCAGTACTTC. Translating gives CASSPSGGLPYEQYF.

The rearrangement joins TRBV6-1 to TRBJ1-1; D remains ambiguous. CDR1 MNHNS and CDR2 SASEGT come from the germline V gene. The length of the CDR3 is 16 residues. V lost 2 bases to trimming and J lost 0 bases, with 13 bases between them. The CDR3 nucleotides are TGTGCCAGCAGTGAAAGAGGCAGCTACATGAACACTGAAGCTTTCTTT. This encodes CASSERGSYMNTEAFF.

This clone was seen once. The chain joins TRBV7-2 to TRBJ2-2, with D tentatively TRBD1 (5 bases). The CDR3 has 15 amino acids. Germline lookup yields CDR1 SGHTA and CDR2 FQGNSA. Trimming left V 7 bases short and J 1 base short, with 13 bases between. CDR3 sequence: CASTHPGQNTGELFF. CDR3 DNA: TGTGCCAGCACGCACCCCGGACAGAACACCGGGGAGCTGTTTTTT. Supplemented by reference TRBV7-2 and TRBJ2-2, the full variable domain reads GAGVSQSPSNKVTEKGKDVELRCDPISGHTALYWYRQSLGQGLEFLIYFQGNSAPDKSGLPSDRFSAERTGGSVSTLTIQRTQQEDSAVYLCASTHPGQNTGELFFGEGSRLTVL.

This chain links TRBV4-1 with TRBJ1-1, with D tentatively TRBD1 (6 bases). Trimming pared 4 bases from V and 1 base from J, leaving 13 bases between. The CDR3 covers 15 residues. Per germline, CDR1 MGHRA and CDR2 YSYEKL. CDR3 sequence reads: CASSRPGTPNTEAFF. The CDR3 DNA follows: TGCGCCAGCAGCCGCCCCGGGACACCGAACACTGAAGCTTTCTTT.

The chain has TRBV5-1 and TRBJ1-2, with 9 bases fitting TRBD1. The J segment lost 8 bases and the V segment lost 4 bases, leaving 6 bases of the junction unmatched. Germline assignment: CDR1 SGHRS and CDR2 YFSETQ. The CDR3 runs to 13 residues. The CDR3 sequence is CASSPGTGNGYTF. CDR3 in DNA: TGCGCCAGCAGCCCGGGGACAGGGAACGGCTACACCTTC. Full variable domain (outside the CDR3, taken from reference TRBV5-1 and TRBJ1-2): KAGVTQTPRYLIKTRGQQVTLSCSPISGHRSVSWYQQTPGQGLQFLFEYFSETQRNKGNFPGRFSGRQFSNSRSEMNVSTLELGDSALYLCASSPGTGNGYTFGSGTRLTVV.

V usage is TRBV19 and J usage is TRBJ2-5; the match to TRBD2 covers 11 bases. CDR3 size: 17 residues. The V and J ends lost 3 bases and 4 bases, in that order; junction bases with no gene match: 10. Germline V gene sequence: CDR1 LNHDA, CDR2 SQIVND (reference sequence). CDR3 bases: TGTGCCAGTAGTATCGGCCTAGCGGGGGGCCTTGGAGAGACCCAGTACTTC. This encodes CASSIGLAGGLGETQYF.

The chain combines TRBV7-8 with TRBJ1-2, with 7 bases matching TRBD1. CDR1 and CDR2 (germline): SGHVS, FQNEAQ. The CDR3 is made up of 15 amino acids. V lost 3 bases to trimming and J lost 4 bases; unmatched junction nucleotides: 8. CDR3 sequence: CASSFRGRVGYGYTF. The CDR3 region has the DNA TGTGCCAGCAGCTTTAGGGGGCGAGTTGGCTATGGCTACACCTTC.

V usage is TRBV25-1 and J usage is TRBJ2-6, with D possibly TRBD1 on 6 matching bases. Germline V CDR1 and CDR2: MGHDK, SYGVNS. V shed 6 bases and J shed 4 bases, with 10 bases lying between them. The CDR3 is 14 residues long. The CDR3 is CASRGGQGANVLTF. The CDR3 DNA sequence: TGTGCCAGCAGAGGAGGACAGGGGGCCAACGTCCTGACTTTC.

The chain carries TRBV28 and TRBJ2-7; TRBD2 might be the D (6 bases). CDR3 size: 14 residues. Germline V CDR1 and CDR2: MDHEN, SYDVKM. Trimming took off 5 bases at V and 0 bases at J, with 11 bases between the two ends. Written as DNA, the CDR3 is TGTGCCAGCAGTCTCGGGGGAAGCTCCTACGAGCAGTACTTC. Translation gives CASSLGGSSYEQYF.

The chain is built from TRBV6-5 and TRBJ1-3; D gene ambiguous. V lost 7 bases, J lost 0 bases, and 7 bases lay in between. Germline V CDR1 and CDR2: MNHEY, SVGAGI. The CDR3 covers 13 residues. The DNA of the CDR3 is TGTGCCAGCATTGGGCACTCTGGAAACACCATATATTTT. It specifies CASIGHSGNTIYF.

This rearrangement joins TRBV14 to TRBJ1-3; no reliable D call. The ends were cut back, 1 base at V and 2 bases at J, with 9 bases in the middle. Germline loops: CDR1 SGHDN, CDR2 FVKESK. The CDR3 consists of 15 residues. DNA for the CDR3: TGTGCCAGCAGCCAAGTCTTGGGCCCTGGAAACACCATATATTTT. Amino acid sequence: CASSQVLGPGNTIYF.

The chain couples TRBV7-2 to TRBJ2-5; 11 bases line up with TRBD1. V was pared by 5 bases and J by 4 bases, with 6 bases of the junction left unmatched. Germline lookup yields CDR1 SGHTA and CDR2 FQGNSA. There are 15 residues in the CDR3. In nucleotides, the CDR3 is TGTGCCAGCAGCGCGGACAGGGGGCTATCAGAGACCCAGTACTTC. As protein: CASSADRGLSETQYF.

V is TRBV3-1 (or the pseudogene TRBV3-2) and J is TRBJ1-5, with D unresolved. The CDR3 runs 14 residues. Germline values: CDR1 LGHDT, CDR2 YNNKEL (reference sequence). Trimming removed 0 bases at V and 5 bases at J, with 8 bases between. In DNA form, the CDR3 reads TGTGCCAGCAGCCAAGAAGGTCAGGATCAGCCCCAGCATTTT. Translation: CASSQEGQDQPQHF.

The V and J genes are TRBV6-5 and TRBJ2-1; 8 bases line up with TRBD2. The V segment lost 6 bases and the J segment 10 bases; nucleotides outside the gene matches: 14. Germline CDR1 reads MNHEY; CDR2 reads SVGAGI. The CDR3 sequence is 15 residues long. CDR3 DNA sequence: TGTGCCAGCAGACTTAGCGGGAATACTAAGAAAGAGCAGTTCTTC. Amino acids: CASRLSGNTKKEQFF.

The chain couples TRBV3-1 (or the pseudogene TRBV3-2) to TRBJ2-4; maybe TRBD2 (5 bases). Germline assignment: CDR1 LGHDT and CDR2 YNNKEL (reference sequence). The V end was cut by 0 bases, the J end by 9 bases, with 18 bases between. The length of the CDR3 is 16 residues. The CDR3 reads CASSQDLVGSRVIQYF. CDR3 DNA: TGTGCCAGCAGCCAAGATTTAGTGGGGAGCCGAGTCATTCAGTACTTC.

The V and J genes are TRBV30 and TRBJ2-7, with D hard to call. Germline CDR1 is GTSNPN and CDR2 is SVGIG (reference sequence). V shed 0 bases and J shed 5 bases, with 11 bases lying between them. The CDR3 has 13 amino acids. The CDR3 here is CAWSVQSVHEQYF. In DNA, the CDR3 is TGTGCCTGGAGTGTACAAAGCGTCCACGAGCAGTACTTC.